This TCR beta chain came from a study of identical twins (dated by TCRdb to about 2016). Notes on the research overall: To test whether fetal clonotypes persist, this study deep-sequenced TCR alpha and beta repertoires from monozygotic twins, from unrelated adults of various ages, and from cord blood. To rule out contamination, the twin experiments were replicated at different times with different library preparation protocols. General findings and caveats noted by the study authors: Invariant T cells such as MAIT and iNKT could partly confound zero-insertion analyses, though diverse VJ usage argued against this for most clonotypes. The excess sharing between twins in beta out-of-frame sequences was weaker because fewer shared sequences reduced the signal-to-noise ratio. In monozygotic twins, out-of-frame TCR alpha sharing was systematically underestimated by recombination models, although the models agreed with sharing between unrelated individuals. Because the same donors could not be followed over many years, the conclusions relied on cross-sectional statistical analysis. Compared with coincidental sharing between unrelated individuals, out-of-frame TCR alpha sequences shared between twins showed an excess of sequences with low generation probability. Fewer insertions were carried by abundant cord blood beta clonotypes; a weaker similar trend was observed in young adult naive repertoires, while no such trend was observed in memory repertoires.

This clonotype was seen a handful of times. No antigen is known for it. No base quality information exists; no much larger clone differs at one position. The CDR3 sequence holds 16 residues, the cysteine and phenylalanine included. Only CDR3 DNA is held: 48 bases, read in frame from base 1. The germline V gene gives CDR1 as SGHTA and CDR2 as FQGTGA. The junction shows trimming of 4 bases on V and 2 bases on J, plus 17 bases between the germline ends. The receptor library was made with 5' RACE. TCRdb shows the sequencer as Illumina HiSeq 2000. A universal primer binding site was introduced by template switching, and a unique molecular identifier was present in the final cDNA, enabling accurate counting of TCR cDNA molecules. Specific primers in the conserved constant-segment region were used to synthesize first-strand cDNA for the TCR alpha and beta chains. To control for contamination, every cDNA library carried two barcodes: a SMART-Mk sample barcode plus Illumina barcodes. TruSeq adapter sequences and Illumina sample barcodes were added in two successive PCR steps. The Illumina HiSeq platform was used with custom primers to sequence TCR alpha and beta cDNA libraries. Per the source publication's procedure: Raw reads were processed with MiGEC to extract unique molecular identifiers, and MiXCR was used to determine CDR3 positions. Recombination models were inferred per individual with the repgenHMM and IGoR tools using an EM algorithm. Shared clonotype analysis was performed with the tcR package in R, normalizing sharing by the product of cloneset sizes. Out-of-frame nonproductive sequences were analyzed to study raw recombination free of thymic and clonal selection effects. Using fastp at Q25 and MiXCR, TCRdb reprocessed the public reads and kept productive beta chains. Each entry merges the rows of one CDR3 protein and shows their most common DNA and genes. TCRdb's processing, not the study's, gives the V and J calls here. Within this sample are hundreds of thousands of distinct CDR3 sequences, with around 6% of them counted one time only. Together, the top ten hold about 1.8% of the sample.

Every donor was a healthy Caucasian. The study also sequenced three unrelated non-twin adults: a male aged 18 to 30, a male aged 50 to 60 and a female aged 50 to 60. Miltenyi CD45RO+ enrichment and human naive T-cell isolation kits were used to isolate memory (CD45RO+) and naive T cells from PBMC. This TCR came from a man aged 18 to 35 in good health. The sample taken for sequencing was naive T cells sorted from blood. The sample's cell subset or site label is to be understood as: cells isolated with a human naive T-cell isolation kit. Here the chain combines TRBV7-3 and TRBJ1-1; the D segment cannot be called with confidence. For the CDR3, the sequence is CASSSSPPGTNTEAFF. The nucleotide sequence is TGTGCCAGCAGCTCCTCCCCGCCGGGCACAAACACTGAAGCTTTCTTT.